The 17 T cell receptor beta chains given below trace back to one sample, sequenced in a study of early T cells in non-severe SARS-CoV-2 infection. TCRdb re-analysed the 5' RACE reads in MiXCR, keeping a single row per CDR3 protein. The sample includes more than 25,000 distinct CDR3 sequences, about 5% seen only once; the top ten take 4.5% to 7%. Sequencing used whole blood, obtained at baseline. Receptors were obtained from an adult who was a healthcare worker with PCR-confirmed SARS-CoV-2 infection or an uninfected control (not recorded which).

The rearrangement links TRBV29-1 to TRBJ2-7, with D hard to call. The CDR3 runs to 13 residues. Trimming pared 0 bases from V and 7 bases from J, leaving 13 bases between. The germline CDR1 and CDR2 sequences are SQVTM and ANQGSEA. CDR3 bases: TGCAGCGTTGAAGATAGTAGAAGGGTTGAGCAGTACTTC. The encoded protein is CSVEDSRRVEQYF.

The sample holds many counts of this clonotype. V gene TRBV28 combines with J gene TRBJ1-1; D uncertain. Germline V lookup: CDR1 MDHEN, CDR2 SYDVKM. The CDR3 totals 11 residues. The CDR3 DNA reads as TGTACTACACGACCGAACACTGAAGCTTTCTTT. It specifies CTTRPNTEAFF. The whole variable domain, remainder taken from reference TRBV28 and TRBJ1-1, is DVKVTQSSRYLVKRTGEKVFLECVQDMDHENMFWYRQDPGLGLRLIYFSYDVKMKEKGDIPEGYSVSREKKERFSLILESASTNQTSMYLCTTRPNTEAFFGQGTRLTVV.

At least ten counts were recorded for this clonotype. V and J are TRBV7-9 and TRBJ2-2; D remains unclear. CDR1 is SEHNR, CDR2 FQNEAQ, per germline (reference sequence). The CDR3 totals 15 residues. V lost 0 bases, J lost 5 bases, and 10 bases lay in between. The CDR3 loop is CASSLASRRTGELFF. The CDR3 region has the DNA TGTGCCAGCAGCTTAGCGTCGCGTCGGACCGGGGAGCTGTTTTTT.

The J gene is TRBJ1-3, the V gene TRBV4-2; TRBD1 might be the D (5 bases). V lost 1 base and J lost 0, with 16 bases in between. The CDR3 is 18 amino acids. The germline CDR1 and CDR2 sequences are LGHNA and YNFKEQ. CDR3 sequence reads: CASSQVDRGGTSGNTIYF. The CDR3 region has the DNA TGTGCCAGCAGCCAAGTAGACCGTGGGGGAACCTCTGGAAACACCATATATTTT.

This clonotype showed up many times. This sequence joins TRBV12-3 or TRBV12-4 and TRBJ2-2; weak D call: TRBD1 (6 bases). The CDR3 has 14 residues. The germline V and J ends were trimmed by 5 bases and 5 bases, with 12 bases remaining between them. The CDR3 loop is CASSPQGPTGELFF. The CDR3 DNA reads as TGTGCCAGCAGTCCCCAGGGGCCAACCGGGGAGCTGTTTTTT.

This clonotype was counted ten times or more. V and J are TRBV7-6 and TRBJ2-7; D not resolved. The CDR3 is made up of 14 amino acids. Germline CDR1 reads SGHVS; CDR2 reads FNYEAQ. V was cut by 4 bases and J by 0 bases, with 10 bases left in between. The CDR3 spells CASSSESASYEQYF. DNA of the CDR3: TGTGCCAGCAGCTCAGAATCGGCCTCCTACGAGCAGTACTTC.

This clonotype was seen repeatedly, ten times or more. V usage is TRBV28 and J usage is TRBJ2-7, with 14 nucleotides matching TRBD2. CDR1 and CDR2 (germline): MDHEN, SYDVKM. The CDR3 loop spans 17 amino acids. Trimming took 4 bases from V and 6 from J; bases not matched to a gene: 11. CDR3: CASSYRGLAGDAIEQYF. Written as DNA, the CDR3 is TGTGCCAGCAGTTACCGGGGACTAGCGGGAGATGCTATCGAGCAGTACTTC. Based on the CDR3 plus reference TRBV28 and TRBJ2-7, the full variable domain is DVKVTQSSRYLVKRTGEKVFLECVQDMDHENMFWYRQDPGLGLRLIYFSYDVKMKEKGDIPEGYSVSREKKERFSLILESASTNQTSMYLCASSYRGLAGDAIEQYFGPGTRLTVT.

This clonotype showed up just a few times. V is TRBV28 and J is TRBJ2-7, with D hard to call. The ends were cut back, 1 base at V and 5 bases at J, with 12 bases in the middle. Germline assignment: CDR1 MDHEN and CDR2 SYDVKM. CDR3 length: 14 residues. This chain's CDR3 is CASSLYSDNNEQYF. Here the CDR3 DNA reads TGTGCCAGCAGTTTATACAGTGATAACAACGAGCAGTACTTC. Supplemented by reference TRBV28 and TRBJ2-7, the full variable domain reads DVKVTQSSRYLVKRTGEKVFLECVQDMDHENMFWYRQDPGLGLRLIYFSYDVKMKEKGDIPEGYSVSREKKERFSLILESASTNQTSMYLCASSLYSDNNEQYFGPGTRLTVT.

This clonotype was seen repeatedly, ten times or more. V and J are TRBV11-2 and TRBJ2-2; 9 bases line up with TRBD1. With V trimmed by 5 bases and J by 5 bases, 3 bases remained unmatched. Germline CDR1 SGHAT, CDR2 FQNNGV. The CDR3 has 14 amino acids. CDR3 DNA: TGTGCCAGCAGCGAACAGGGGGCGACCGGGGAGCTGTTTTTT. Translating it yields CASSEQGATGELFF.

A word on this clonotype: It may be a read error: a sequence one base away is much more abundant. Because the CDR3 is missing its conserved closing phenylalanine or tryptophan, this is likely a read error. This chain uses TRBV11-1 with TRBJ2-1, with 9 bases that match TRBD2. Germline V lookup: CDR1 SGHAT, CDR2 FQDESV (reference sequence). After removal of 2 bases from V and 10 bases from J, the junction contained 6 bases not matched to a gene. CDR3 size: 14 residues. The CDR3 region is CASSLRLAGGEQFS. The CDR3 nucleotides read TGTGCCAGCAGCTTAAGGCTCGCGGGAGGGGAGCAGTTCTCC.

This clonotype was seen repeatedly, ten times or more. The rearrangement links TRBV11-3 to TRBJ1-2; TRBD1 might be the D (5 bases). This CDR3 is built from 13 residues. Germline loops: CDR1 SGHNT, CDR2 YENEEA. V was shortened by 4 bases and J by 7 bases, with 13 bases between the two germline ends. The CDR3 reads CASSSRDGLGYTF. In DNA form, the CDR3 reads TGTGCCAGCAGCTCCAGGGACGGGCTTGGCTACACCTTC.

This clonotype was observed at least ten times. This chain links TRBV29-1 with TRBJ2-7; 11 nucleotides align to TRBD1. This CDR3 has 13 amino acids. Germline V lookup: CDR1 SQVTM, CDR2 ANQGSEA. V shed 4 bases, J shed 2 bases, and the junction held 1 base outside the gene matches. CDR3 loop: CSVGGQGAYEQYF. The DNA of the CDR3 is TGCAGCGTTGGGGGACAGGGGGCCTACGAGCAGTACTTC.

The chain has TRBV5-1 and TRBJ2-7, with a tentative D call TRBD2 (5 bases). CDR1 and CDR2 from the germline V gene are SGHRS and YFSETQ. V shed 0 bases and J shed 5 bases, with 15 bases lying between them. The CDR3 is 15 amino acids. The CDR3 loop is CASSLVGGLRNEQYF. CDR3 nucleotides: TGCGCCAGCAGCTTGGTTGGCGGGTTGAGGAACGAGCAGTACTTC.

There are many counts of this clonotype. This chain joins TRBV5-1 and TRBJ2-2; D remains ambiguous. This CDR3 spans 15 amino acids. Germline V gives CDR1 SGHRS, CDR2 YFSETQ. The V gene lost 1 base and the J gene lost 6 bases, with 13 bases spanning the gap. The CDR3 is CASSLTDLLAGELFF. The CDR3 DNA reads as TGCGCCAGCAGCTTGACGGATCTATTAGCCGGGGAGCTGTTTTTT.

This clonotype was seen many times. This chain connects TRBV10-3 to TRBJ2-2, with D tentatively TRBD2 (5 bases). The CDR3 is 14 residues long. The germline V gene has CDR1 ENHRY and CDR2 SYGVKD. Trimming cost V 3 bases and J 4 bases, with 9 bases left between them. CDR3 region: CAISDGEPTGELFF. The CDR3 region has the DNA TGTGCCATCAGTGACGGGGAACCCACCGGGGAGCTGTTTTTT.

The chain links TRBV7-2 to TRBJ1-1; D unresolved. The germline CDR1 and CDR2 sequences are SGHTA and FQGNSA. CDR3 length equals 13 residues. V dropped 3 bases and J dropped 4 bases, with 9 bases sitting between them. The CDR3 DNA sequence: TGTGCCAGCAGCTTCGCACGGTCCACTGAAGCTTTCTTT. Residues: CASSFARSTEAFF.

In its sample, this clonotype was seen many times. V gene TRBV12-3 or TRBV12-4 combines with J gene TRBJ2-5, with TRBD1 as a possible D gene (5 bases). The V gene lost 6 bases and the J gene lost 5 bases, with 13 bases spanning the gap. The CDR3 spans 13 residues. This CDR3 is CASRVGPRETQYF. DNA for the CDR3: TGTGCCAGCAGGGTGGGGCCTCGGGAGACCCAGTACTTC.